This is a list of T cell receptor beta chains from one sample in a study of breast tumors, draining lymph nodes, adjacent tissues. One entry per CDR3 protein, called by TCRdb with MiXCR from the multiplex PCR reads. Among 150,000 to 200,000 distinct CDR3 sequences listed, 33% were seen once. The sample was axillary lymph node tissue. These receptors all come from a female donor with breast cancer. Some clones in this sample may be carry-over from other donors' samples. Each CDR3 is given with its conserved first and last residue. A D gene is named only where the DNA matches it firmly. Clone sizes are given selectively: once, few, many, or a class where the clone is expanded.

d_call,v_call,j_call,clone_size,cdr3_nt,cdr3_aa
.,TRBV11-2,TRBJ1-2,.,TGTGCCAGCAGCTTAGGACCGACTTCCTATGGCTACACCTTC,CASSLGPTSYGYTF
.,TRBV30,TRBJ1-3,many,TGTGCCTGGATGGGTAGCTACTCTGGAAACACCATATATTTT,CAWMGSYSGNTIYF
.,TRBV18,TRBJ2-7,many,TGTGCCAGCTCACCTAATCGAGACTCCGAGCAGTACTTC,CASSPNRDSEQYF
.,TRBV4-1,TRBJ1-2,.,TGCGCCGGCAGCCAGGAGGCGACAGGAACCTATGGCTACACCTTC,CAGSQEATGTYGYTF
TRBD2,TRBV4-2,TRBJ2-5,many,TGTGCCAGCAGCCAAGGGCCGACTAGCGGGGAGGTAGAGACCCAGTACTTC,CASSQGPTSGEVETQYF
TRBD1,TRBV13,TRBJ1-4,few,TGTGCCAGCAGCACCCCGACAGGGGTTGGTGAAAAACTGTTTTTT,CASSTPTGVGEKLFF
.,TRBV18,TRBJ2-1,many,TGTGCCAGCTCACCCGGGACTCACAATGAGCAGTTCTTC,CASSPGTHNEQFF
TRBD1,TRBV6-5,TRBJ1-4,once,TGTGCCAGCAGTTACGGCGGGACAGGGAATGAAAAACTGTTTTTT,CASSYGGTGNEKLFF
TRBD1,TRBV12-3/TRBV12-4,TRBJ2-2,many,TGTGCCAGCAGTTTACGGGACAGGGCCACCGGGGAGCTGTTTTTT,CASSLRDRATGELFF
.,TRBV11-3,TRBJ2-1,.,TGTGCCAGCAGCCCGCGGGCCGGCTCGGGGGAGGGACACAGTAGTGAGCAGTTCTTC,CASSPRAGSGEGHSSEQFF
.,TRBV20-1,TRBJ1-1,many,TGCAGTGCTATAGGGGTCGCTGAAGCTTTCTTT,CSAIGVAEAFF
.,TRBV5-6,TRBJ2-2,many,TGTGCCAGCAGCCCGGGCTGGGGGGCGGTCACCGGGGAGCTGTTTTTT,CASSPGWGAVTGELFF
TRBD1,TRBV28,TRBJ2-1,few,TGTGCCAGCAGTGACCGACAGGGGTACAATGAGCAGTTCTTC,CASSDRQGYNEQFF
.,TRBV5-1,TRBJ2-6,.,TGCGCCAGCAGCTTGGCCGGTATTCCTGGCGCCAACGTCCTGACTTTC,CASSLAGIPGANVLTF
.,TRBV24-1,TRBJ1-2,.,TGTGCCACCAGCTCTCCGGGACAAGAAATCGACTATGGCTACACCTTC,CATSSPGQEIDYGYTF
.,TRBV20-1,TRBJ1-5,.,TGCAGTGCTAGACGGGTGCAGGTAAGCGACAATGAGCCCCAGCATTTT,CSARRVQVSDNEPQHF
TRBD1,TRBV20-1,TRBJ2-7,many,TGCAGTGCTAGTAAAACGGGACAGGTAATGAACGAGCAGTACTTC,CSASKTGQVMNEQYF
TRBD2,TRBV30,TRBJ2-1,many,TGTGCCTGGACGGGTGGGGGGGCCTACAATGAGCAGTTCTTC,CAWTGGGAYNEQFF
TRBD1,TRBV7-2,TRBJ1-2,.,TGTGCCAGCAGCAAAGACAGGGGGCGGTATGGCTACACCTTC,CASSKDRGRYGYTF
.,TRBV6-5,TRBJ2-3,once,TGTGCCAGCAGTTACTTGGGCACAGATACGCAGTATTTT,CASSYLGTDTQYF
.,TRBV7-9,TRBJ2-3,.,TGCGCCGGCAGCCTTCGACTGGAGGATACGCAGTATTTT,CAGSLRLEDTQYF
.,TRBV20-1,TRBJ1-1,many,TGCAGTGCTAGAATCGGGGGAGGCACTGAAGCTTTCTTT,CSARIGGGTEAFF
.,TRBV4-3,TRBJ1-5,many,TGCGCCAGCAGCCACACGATGGGATCGGGTCAGCCCCAGCATTTT,CASSHTMGSGQPQHF
.,TRBV28,TRBJ1-4,many,TGTGCCAGCCGCCACCGGGACATTGGTGAAAAACTGTTTTTT,CASRHRDIGEKLFF
.,TRBV29-1,TRBJ2-7,many,TGCAGCGTTGGGGGTCGTACGGAGCAGTACTTC,CSVGGRTEQYF
.,TRBV14,TRBJ2-5,many,TGTGCCAGCAGCCAAGGGTGGGGGGCGATCCAAGAGACCCAGTACTTC,CASSQGWGAIQETQYF
.,TRBV12-3/TRBV12-4,TRBJ2-1,many,TGTGCCAGCAGTTTTTTGGGCTTTGAGCAGTTCTTC,CASSFLGFEQFF
TRBD2,TRBV3-1,TRBJ2-7,many,TGTGCCAGCAGCCAAGTCCCGAGGACTAGCGGGGGTTACGAGCAGTACTTC,CASSQVPRTSGGYEQYF
.,TRBV20-1,TRBJ2-2,.,TGCAGTGCTAGATTGGGGGGGGAGCTGTTTTTT,CSARLGGELFF
TRBD1,TRBV27,TRBJ1-2,many,TGTGCCAGCAGTTTAGGAGCCAGGGGGGATGGCTACACCTTC,CASSLGARGDGYTF
.,TRBV5-1,TRBJ1-5,many,TGCGCCAGCAGCTTGGACGGCCCTTCGACGGACGGTAATCAGCCCCAGCATTTT,CASSLDGPSTDGNQPQHF